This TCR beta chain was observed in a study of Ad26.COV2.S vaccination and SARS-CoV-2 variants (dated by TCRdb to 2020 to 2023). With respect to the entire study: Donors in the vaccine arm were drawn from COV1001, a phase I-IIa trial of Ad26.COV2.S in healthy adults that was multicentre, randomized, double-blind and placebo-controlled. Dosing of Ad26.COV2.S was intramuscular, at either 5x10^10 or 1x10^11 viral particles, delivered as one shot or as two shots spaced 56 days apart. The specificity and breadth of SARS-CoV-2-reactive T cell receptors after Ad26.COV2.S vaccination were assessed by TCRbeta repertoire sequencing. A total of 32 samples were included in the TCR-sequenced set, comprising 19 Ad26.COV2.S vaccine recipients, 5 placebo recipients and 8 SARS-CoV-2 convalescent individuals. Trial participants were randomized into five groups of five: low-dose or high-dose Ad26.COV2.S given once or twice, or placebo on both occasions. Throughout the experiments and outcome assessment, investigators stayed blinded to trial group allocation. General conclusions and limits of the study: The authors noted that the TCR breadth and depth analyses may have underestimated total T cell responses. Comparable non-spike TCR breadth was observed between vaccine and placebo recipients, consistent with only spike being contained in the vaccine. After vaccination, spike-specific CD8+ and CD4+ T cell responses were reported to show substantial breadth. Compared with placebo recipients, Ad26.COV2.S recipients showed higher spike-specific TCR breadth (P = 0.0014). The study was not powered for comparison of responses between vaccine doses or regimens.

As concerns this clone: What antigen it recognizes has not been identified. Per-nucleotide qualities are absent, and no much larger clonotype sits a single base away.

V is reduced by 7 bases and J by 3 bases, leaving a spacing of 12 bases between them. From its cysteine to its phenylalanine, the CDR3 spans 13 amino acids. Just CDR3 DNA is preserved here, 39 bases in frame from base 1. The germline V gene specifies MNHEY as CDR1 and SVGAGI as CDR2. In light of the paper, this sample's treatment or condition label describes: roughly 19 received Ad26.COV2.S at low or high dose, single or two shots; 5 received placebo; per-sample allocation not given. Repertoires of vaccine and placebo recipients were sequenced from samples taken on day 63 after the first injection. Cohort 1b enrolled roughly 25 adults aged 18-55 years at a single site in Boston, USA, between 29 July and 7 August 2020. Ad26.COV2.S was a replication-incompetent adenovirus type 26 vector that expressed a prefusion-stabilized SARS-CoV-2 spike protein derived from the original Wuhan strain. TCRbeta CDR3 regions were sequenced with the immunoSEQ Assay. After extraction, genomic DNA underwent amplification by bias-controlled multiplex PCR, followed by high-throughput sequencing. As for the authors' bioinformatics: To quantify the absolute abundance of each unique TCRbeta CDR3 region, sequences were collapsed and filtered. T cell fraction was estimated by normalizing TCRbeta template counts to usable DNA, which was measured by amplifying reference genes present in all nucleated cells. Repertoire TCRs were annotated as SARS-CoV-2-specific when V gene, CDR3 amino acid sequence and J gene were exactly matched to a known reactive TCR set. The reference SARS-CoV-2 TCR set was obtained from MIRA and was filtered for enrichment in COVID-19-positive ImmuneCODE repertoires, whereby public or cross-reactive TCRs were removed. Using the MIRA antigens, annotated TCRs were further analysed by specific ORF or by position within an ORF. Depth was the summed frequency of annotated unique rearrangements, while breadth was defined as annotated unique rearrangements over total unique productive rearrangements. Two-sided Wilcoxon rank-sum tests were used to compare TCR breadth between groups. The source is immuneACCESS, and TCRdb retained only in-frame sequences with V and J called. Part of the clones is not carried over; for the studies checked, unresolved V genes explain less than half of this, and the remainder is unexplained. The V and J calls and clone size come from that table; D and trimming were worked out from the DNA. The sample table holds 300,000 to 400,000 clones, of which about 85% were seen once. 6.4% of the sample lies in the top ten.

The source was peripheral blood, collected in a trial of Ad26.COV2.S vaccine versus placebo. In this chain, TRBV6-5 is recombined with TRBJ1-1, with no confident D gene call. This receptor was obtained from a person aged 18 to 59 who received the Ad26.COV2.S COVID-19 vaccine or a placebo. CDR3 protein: CASKLRIDTEAFF. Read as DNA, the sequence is TGTGCCAGCAAGCTGAGAATCGACACTGAAGCTTTCTTT.